These 15 T cell receptor beta chains were all obtained from the same sample, sequenced in a study of beta chain features in type 1 diabetes. General study findings and limits: For Type 1 diabetes patients, all four CD4+ subsets carried TCRB CDR3s that were moderately but significantly shorter.

The antigens for these receptors are not known. cDNA synthesis used the whole RNA isolate, giving expressed TCRB sequences. TCRdb keeps only in-frame clones here, not all; method: immunoSEQ multiplex PCR. This table has about 390,000 clones, 9.6% appearing once. Material: central memory CD4+ T cells from blood. The receptors were gathered from a man aged 25-45 years with type 1 diabetes.

This clone has only a few counts. CDR3 sequence (DNA): TGTGCCAGCAGCGGGGGCGGGGAAGGAGATACGCAGTATTTT. Its protein product is CASSGGGEGDTQYF. The V call is TRBV7-2, the J call TRBJ2-3, with D perhaps matching TRBD1 or TRBD2 (6 bases each). Per germline, CDR1 SGHTA and CDR2 FQGNSA. V was clipped by 5 bases and J by 5 bases, with 14 bases between them. CDR3 length: 14 residues.

As concerns this clone: Distinct nucleotide sequences in the sample also encode this CDR3. This chain connects TRBV5-4 to TRBJ2-7; the D is unclear. Germline CDR1 SGHNT, CDR2 YYREEE (reference sequence). CDR3 size: 11 residues. With 3 bases removed from V and 0 bases from J, the gap between germline ends came to 1 base. The CDR3 nucleotides are TGTGCCAGCAGCTCCTCCTACGAGCAGTACTTC. Residues: CASSSSYEQYF.

The V gene is TRBV11-2, the J gene TRBJ2-1; D call uncertain. There are 16 residues in the CDR3. Germline CDR1 reads SGHAT; CDR2 reads FQNNGV. V was trimmed by 5 bases and J by 1 base, leaving 15 bases between them. The DNA for the CDR3 is TGTGCCAGCAGCGTAACCCAGCTAGAGTCCTACAATGAGCAGTTCTTC. This gives the protein CASSVTQLESYNEQFF.

This clone was counted a few times. The chain uses TRBV11-2 and TRBJ2-1, with a weak D call TRBD2 (7 bases). CDR3 length: 15 residues. V gave up 3 bases and J gave up 4 bases, with 13 bases separating them. Looked up from germline, CDR1 is SGHAT and CDR2 is FQNNGV. This chain's CDR3 is CASSFLGGAYNEQFF. The DNA for the CDR3 is TGTGCCAGCAGCTTTCTGGGGGGGGCGTACAATGAGCAGTTCTTC.

V is TRBV29-1 and J is TRBJ2-1; 9 positions match TRBD2. CDR3 size: 15 residues. Germline CDR1 and CDR2: SQVTM and ANQGSEA. Unmatched junction bases numbered 7, after V lost 4 bases and J lost 3 bases. The CDR3 nucleotides are TGCAGCGTTGCTAGATTGACTAGCGGCTACAATGAGCAGTTCTTC. This codes for CSVARLTSGYNEQFF.

This clone has more than one count but fewer than ten. This chain links TRBV19 with TRBJ2-4, with TRBD1 identical over 7 bases. V lost 5 bases and J lost 15; bases outside the gene matches: 10. Per the germline V gene, CDR1 is LNHDA and CDR2 is SQIVND (reference sequence). The CDR3 extends over 12 amino acids. This CDR3 reads CASSPTRGMRYF. Written as DNA, the CDR3 is TGTGCCAGTAGTCCCACCAGGGGGATGCGGTACTTC.

In this sample, this clone turned up a few times. The chain has TRBV7-9 and TRBJ2-3; D gene unclear. This CDR3 is built from 12 residues. Trimming pared 5 bases from V and 2 bases from J, leaving 5 bases between. From germline, CDR1 is SEHNR and CDR2 FQNEAQ (reference sequence). The CDR3 region is CASSRDTDTQYF. CDR3 DNA: TGTGCCAGCAGCCGAGACACAGATACGCAGTATTTT.

This clone was recorded a few times. The V call is TRBV4-2, the J call TRBJ2-2; a weak D match, TRBD2 (6 bases). The CDR3 runs 17 residues. Germline-derived CDR1 and CDR2 are LGHNA and YNFKEQ. Trimming took off 0 bases at V and 4 bases at J, with 15 bases between the two ends. The CDR3 DNA is TGTGCCAGCAGCCAAGATTATTCGGGGGAGGTCACCGGGGAGCTGTTTTTT. It yields the protein CASSQDYSGEVTGELFF.

This chain uses TRBV27 with TRBJ2-7; 7 bases map to TRBD1. In germline, CDR1 is MNHEY, CDR2 SMNVEV (reference sequence). V was pared by 6 bases and J by 3 bases, with 5 bases of the junction left unmatched. This CDR3 spans 13 amino acids. The CDR3 coding sequence is TGTGCCAGCAGCCAACGGGACAGCTACGAGCAGTACTTC. It codes for CASSQRDSYEQYF.

This clone was seen only a few times. This chain joins TRBV5-1 and TRBJ2-7, with 8 bases that match TRBD1. Germline V gene data show CDR1 as SGHRS and CDR2 as YFSETQ. V shed 2 bases, J shed 5 bases, and the junction held 6 bases outside the gene matches. The CDR3 spans 14 residues. CDR3: CASSFSQGVDEQYF. CDR3 bases: TGCGCCAGCAGCTTTTCACAGGGGGTAGACGAGCAGTACTTC.

The gene calls are TRBV2 and TRBJ1-2; no reliable D call. The CDR3 is made up of 16 amino acids. CDR1 and CDR2 (germline): SNHLY, FYNNEI. Trimming left V 2 bases short and J 2 bases short, with 15 bases between. The CDR3 bases are TGTGCCAGCAGTGAACAGGCGAAGGGTTTAAACTATGGCTACACCTTC. Its protein is CASSEQAKGLNYGYTF.

This clone was observed once. The rearrangement joins TRBV7-6 to TRBJ2-5; weak D call: TRBD2 (7 bases). In germline, CDR1 is SGHVS, CDR2 FNYEAQ. Trimming removed 5 bases at V and 4 bases at J, with 20 bases between. CDR3 size: 16 residues. CDR3 region: CASSHEGRRGGETQYF. CDR3 in DNA: TGTGCCAGCAGCCACGAGGGGAGGAGGGGGGGAGAGACCCAGTACTTC. The complete variable domain, with remaining parts taken from reference TRBV7-6 and TRBJ2-5, reads GAGVSQSPRYKVTKRGQDVALRCDPISGHVSLYWYRQALGQGPEFLTYFNYEAQQDKSGLPNDRFSAERPEGSISTLTIQRTEQRDSAMYRCASSHEGRRGGETQYFGPGTRLLVL.

Written as DNA, the CDR3 is TGTGCCAGCAGCCCGGATGACAGGGACACTGAAGCTTTCTTT. Translation gives CASSPDDRDTEAFF. The chain links TRBV11-2 to TRBJ1-1, with TRBD1 matching over 7 bases. The trim removed 5 bases at V and 3 bases at J, leaving 6 bases unmatched. Germline CDR1 and CDR2: SGHAT and FQNNGV. This CDR3 comprises 14 residues.

This chain connects TRBV11-3 to TRBJ2-1; D is uncertain. CDR3 length: 13 amino acids. V lost 1 base and J 5 bases, leaving 6 bases between the germline ends. CDR1 and CDR2 (germline): SGHNT, YENEEA. CDR3 bases: TGTGCCAGCAGCTTAGCCAGCGACAATGAGCAGTTCTTC. It yields the protein CASSLASDNEQFF.

This clone was picked up a small number of times. The chain uses TRBV6-4 and TRBJ1-2; 10 bases match TRBD1. The CDR3 has 15 amino acids. Trimming removed 6 bases from V and 1 base from J; junction bases left unmatched: 5. CDR1 and CDR2 from the germline V gene are MRHNA and SNTAGT. This CDR3 is CASRYGTGVNYGYTF. The CDR3 DNA follows: TGTGCCAGCAGATACGGGACAGGGGTTAACTATGGCTACACCTTC.